This T cell receptor beta chain comes out of a study of low-dose radiotherapy and immunotherapy resistance in tumors. About the research overall: The study administered intravenous cyclophosphamide at 200 mg/m2 every two weeks, one day ahead of radiation and immunotherapy. Each patient took aspirin at a dose of 300 mg by mouth once daily over the course of four cycles, with dosing beginning on cycle 1 day 1.

The sample holds many counts of this clonotype. Time point specified: before trial treatment. Donors were dosed with nivolumab and ipilimumab; they also received aspirin, low-dose cyclophosphamide and low-dose radiotherapy. Primers targeting TRAV and TRBV primed first-strand cDNA, covering alpha and beta chains. It was with a constant-region primer and a V-primer adapter that TCRs were amplified over roughly 19 PCR cycles. In vitro transcription was used to amplify the isolated mRNA. TCRdb re-called the reads with MiXCR, one entry per CDR3 protein. The table includes tens of thousands of distinct CDR3 sequences, 15% to 20% detected once. The TCR sequence derives from a male donor with prostate cancer. The sample was PBMCs, taken before treatment.

In nucleotides, the CDR3 is TGTGCCAGCAGCCAACACGCGGAGGTGGCAGATACGCAGTATTTT. Translated, it gives CASSQHAEVADTQYF. This chain joins TRBV14 and TRBJ2-3, with a tentative D call TRBD2 (5 bases). Per germline, CDR1 SGHDN and CDR2 FVKESK. Trimming took 2 bases from V and 4 from J, leaving 13 bases between them. The CDR3 spans 15 residues.